This T cell receptor beta chain is drawn from a study of T cells in Graves' hyperthyroidism and ophthalmopathy. After removal of 2 bases from V and 7 bases from J, the junction contained 9 bases not matched to a gene. The CDR3 contains 15 residues. Looked up from germline, CDR1 is MDHEN and CDR2 is SYDVKM. TCR beta CDR3 regions were amplified from RNA. TCR CDR3 underwent first-round RT-PCR with the HTBI primer set. Via MiXCR, TCRdb re-called the multiplex PCR reads, giving one row per CDR3 protein. The data contain hundreds of thousands of distinct CDR3 sequences, around 17% of them singletons. This clonotype was observed many times.

Sample: blood. The rearrangement uses TRBV28 and TRBJ2-7; 9 bases are shared with TRBD1. The TCR comes from a man between 35 and 55 years old with Graves' hyperthyroidism. The DNA for the CDR3 is TGTGCCAGCAGTTTAACTCTAGGACAGGGGCAAGAGCAGTACTTC. Translating gives CASSLTLGQGQEQYF.